A selection of T cell receptor beta chains follows, all from one sample in a study of OX40 agonist ivuxolimab in advanced cancers. Profiling relied on immunoSEQ multiplex PCR, and the TCRdb table lists in-frame clones only, not all of them. The table lists 70,000 or so clones, 80% to 90% of them singletons, with roughly 6.5% in the top ten. The sequencing here drew on CD4+ or CD8+ T cells sorted from blood, taken in a trial of the OX40 agonist ivuxolimab. The source of these receptors is an adult with an advanced solid tumor such as melanoma, head and neck, liver or kidney cancer. Each CDR3 is given with its conserved first and last residue. Each record gives: J gene, V gene, clone size, D gene, CDR3 protein, CDR3 DNA. The D gene is left open where the match is weak. Part of the rows lack a size; the others show once, few, many or a class for expanded clones.

J gene: TRBJ1-5
V gene: TRBV2
clone size: -
D gene: -
CDR3 protein: CASSEGLSNQPQHF
CDR3 DNA: TGTGCCAGCAGTGAAGGCCTAAGCAATCAGCCCCAGCATTTT

J gene: TRBJ2-7
V gene: TRBV19
clone size: -
D gene: TRBD1
CDR3 protein: CASGDRNSYEQYF
CDR3 DNA: TGTGCCAGTGGGGACAGAAACTCCTACGAGCAGTACTTC

J gene: TRBJ2-1
V gene: TRBV9
clone size: -
D gene: -
CDR3 protein: CASSVANTYNEQFF
CDR3 DNA: TGTGCCAGCAGCGTAGCTAACACATACAATGAGCAGTTCTTC

J gene: TRBJ2-3
V gene: TRBV14
clone size: -
D gene: -
CDR3 protein: CASSYVGGTDTQYF
CDR3 DNA: TGTGCCAGCAGTTACGTCGGTGGCACAGATACGCAGTATTTT

J gene: TRBJ2-1
V gene: TRBV13
clone size: -
D gene: TRBD1
CDR3 protein: CASSAGQGFNNEQFF
CDR3 DNA: TGTGCCAGCAGCGCCGGACAGGGTTTCAACAATGAGCAGTTCTTC

J gene: TRBJ2-1
V gene: TRBV7-3
clone size: -
D gene: TRBD2
CDR3 protein: CASSSLAEAYNEQFF
CDR3 DNA: TGTGCCAGCAGCTCTCTAGCGGAGGCCTACAATGAGCAGTTCTTC

J gene: TRBJ2-2
V gene: TRBV9
clone size: few
D gene: -
CDR3 protein: CASSVSWGQPTNTGELFF
CDR3 DNA: TGTGCCAGCAGCGTCTCCTGGGGTCAGCCTACCAACACCGGGGAGCTGTTTTTT

J gene: TRBJ1-1
V gene: TRBV29-1
clone size: -
D gene: -
CDR3 protein: CSVDYGMNTEAFF
CDR3 DNA: TGCAGCGTTGACTACGGAATGAACACTGAAGCTTTCTTT

J gene: TRBJ2-3
V gene: TRBV9
clone size: -
D gene: TRBD1
CDR3 protein: CASSGRTGEYTDTQYF
CDR3 DNA: TGTGCCAGCAGCGGCAGGACAGGGGAATACACAGATACGCAGTATTTT

J gene: TRBJ1-2
V gene: TRBV27
clone size: -
D gene: -
CDR3 protein: CASSKLTALTNYGYTF
CDR3 DNA: TGTGCCAGCAGCAAACTAACAGCGCTAACTAACTATGGCTACACCTTC

J gene: TRBJ2-7
V gene: TRBV5-4
clone size: medium-sized
D gene: TRBD2
CDR3 protein: CASSFLSSGREEQYF
CDR3 DNA: TGTGCCAGCAGCTTCCTTAGTAGCGGGAGGGAAGAGCAGTACTTC

J gene: TRBJ1-4
V gene: TRBV27
clone size: -
D gene: TRBD1
CDR3 protein: CASSNLPGQGNEKLFF
CDR3 DNA: TGTGCCAGCAGTAACCTTCCGGGACAGGGGAATGAAAAACTGTTTTTT

J gene: TRBJ2-3
V gene: TRBV6-1
clone size: -
D gene: TRBD2
CDR3 protein: CASSGLGGDTTDTQYF
CDR3 DNA: TGTGCCAGCAGTGGCCTTGGGGGGGATACCACAGATACGCAGTATTTT